Below, 20 T cell receptor beta chains from the same sample are listed, as sequenced in a study of blood T cell repertoires in COVID-19. TCRdb's table, derived via immunoSEQ multiplex PCR, lists solely in-frame clones and lacks some. The sample has 150,000 to 200,000 clones, 82% seen once. Source material: peripheral blood. These receptors came from a woman of 80 years or more with active or convalescent COVID-19.

J is TRBJ1-3 and V is TRBV18; TRBD1 agrees at 10 bases. The germline V gene has CDR1 KGHSH and CDR2 LQKENI. The CDR3 sequence is 19 residues long. With 5 bases clipped from V and 3 bases from J, the junction kept 16 bases outside the gene matches. CDR3: CASSSRTSRQGAFGNTIYF. In nucleotides, the CDR3 is TGTGCCAGCTCATCACGAACAAGCCGACAGGGGGCCTTTGGAAACACCATATATTTT.

CDR3 loop: CASRYGTEVYEQYF. DNA for the CDR3: TGTGCCAGCAGGTACGGGACAGAGGTGTACGAGCAGTACTTC. This rearrangement joins TRBV27 to TRBJ2-7, with 7 bases identical to TRBD1. With 6 bases clipped from V and 4 bases from J, the junction kept 9 bases outside the gene matches. The CDR3 sequence is 14 residues long. Per germline, CDR1 MNHEY and CDR2 SMNVEV (reference sequence).

The V and J genes are TRBV5-4 and TRBJ1-2; D not certain. CDR1 is SGHNT, CDR2 YYREEE, per germline (reference sequence). This CDR3 is 15 amino acids long. With 0 bases removed from V and 3 bases from J, the gap between germline ends came to 12 bases. The CDR3 here is CASSLEWTGDYGYTF. CDR3 DNA: TGTGCCAGCAGCTTGGAGTGGACGGGAGACTATGGCTACACCTTC. Using reference TRBV5-4 and TRBJ1-2 for the parts outside the CDR3, the full variable domain is ETGVTQSPTHLIKTRGQQVTLRCSSQSGHNTVSWYQQALGQGPQFIFQYYREEENGRGNFPPRFSGLQFPNYSSELNVNALELDDSALYLCASSLEWTGDYGYTFGSGTRLTVV.

The chain combines TRBV6-5 with TRBJ1-2; the match to TRBD1 covers 7 bases. The V gene end was trimmed by 7 bases and the J gene end by 13 bases; junction bases not matched to a gene: 18. The CDR3 consists of 14 residues. Germline CDR1 reads MNHEY; CDR2 reads SVGAGI. The chain's CDR3 is CASKGGRAVLFCTF. In DNA, the CDR3 is TGTGCCAGCAAAGGGGGCAGGGCGGTTCTTTTTTGCACCTTC.

The genes are TRBV6-6 and TRBJ2-7, with 7 bases identical to TRBD1. The CDR3 sequence is 13 residues long. The V gene's germline CDR1 is MNHNY and CDR2 SVGAGI (reference sequence). The ends lost 4 bases at V and 2 bases at J; junction bases unmatched: 2. CDR3 loop: CASSSQGAYEQYF. In DNA form, the CDR3 reads TGTGCCAGCAGTTCCCAGGGGGCCTACGAGCAGTACTTC.

The genes are TRBV9 and TRBJ1-2; 12 bases map to TRBD1. The germline CDR1 and CDR2 sequences are SGDLS and YYNGEE. Trimming cost V 3 bases and J 5 bases; bases outside gene matches: 5. The CDR3 sequence is 15 residues long. The CDR3 coding sequence is TGTGCCAGCAGCGAGGGACAGGGGGCCGTTTATGGCTACACCTTC. Its protein is CASSEGQGAVYGYTF.

The chain uses TRBV7-3 and TRBJ2-3; D might be TRBD2 (5 bases). The ends were cut back, 2 bases at V and 3 bases at J, with 15 bases in the middle. The CDR3 has 16 amino acids. In germline, CDR1 is SGHTA, CDR2 FQGTGA. The CDR3, as DNA: TGTGCCAGCAGCTTATTGCCGGGAAGTGAGACAGATACGCAGTATTTT. It translates to CASSLLPGSETDTQYF.

This clone has just one count. The chain is built from TRBV5-1 and TRBJ1-4, with 7 nucleotides matching TRBD1. V trimming: 0 bases; J trimming: 5 bases; junction bases outside the gene matches: 4. Per the germline V gene, CDR1 is SGHRS and CDR2 is YFSETQ. The CDR3 length is 15 residues. As DNA, the CDR3 is TGCGCCAGCAGCTTGGGTGGCAGGGGGAATGAAAAACTGTTTTTT. As protein: CASSLGGRGNEKLFF.

The chain has TRBV19 and TRBJ1-3; no clear D gene. Germline CDR1 LNHDA, CDR2 SQIVND (reference sequence). The V gene lost 5 bases and the J gene lost 0 bases, with 17 bases spanning the gap. This CDR3 has 17 amino acids. The CDR3 is CASSAPLLPSSGNTIYF. The CDR3 DNA is TGTGCCAGTAGTGCTCCTTTACTACCCTCCTCTGGAAACACCATATATTTT. Looking up the rest from reference TRBV19 and TRBJ1-3 gives the full variable domain: DGGITQSPKYLFRKEGQNVTLSCEQNLNHDAMYWYRQDPGQGLRLIYYSQIVNDFQKGDIAEGYSVSREKKESFPLTVTSAQKNPTAFYLCASSAPLLPSSGNTIYFGEGSWLTVV.

This chain links TRBV7-9 with TRBJ1-6; 7 bases agree with TRBD1. This CDR3 spans 16 amino acids. Germline values: CDR1 SEHNR, CDR2 FQNEAQ (reference sequence). V shed 4 bases and J 3 bases; nucleotides not matched to a gene: 6. CDR3 DNA: TGTGCCAGCAGCTCGTCGACAGGGCGCTATAATTCACCCCTCCACTTT. It yields the protein CASSSSTGRYNSPLHF. The variable domain in full, with the rest retrieved from reference TRBV7-9 and TRBJ1-6, is DTGVSQNPRHKITKRGQNVTFRCDPISEHNRLYWYRQTLGQGPEFLTYFQNEAQLEKSRLLSDRFSAERPKGSFSTLEIQRTEQGDSAMYLCASSSSTGRYNSPLHFGNGTRLTVT.

This chain connects TRBV6-1 to TRBJ1-5; D may be TRBD1 (5 bases). Germline values: CDR1 MNHNS, CDR2 SASEGT. Trimming took off 3 bases at V and 0 bases at J, with 9 bases between the two ends. The CDR3 contains 15 residues. The DNA of the CDR3 is TGTGCCAGCAGTGAGGGGGGGGGTAGCAATCAGCCCCAGCATTTT. Its translation is CASSEGGGSNQPQHF.

This clone has only a few counts. The J gene is TRBJ2-7, the V gene TRBV11-2, with TRBD2 matching 11 bases. With V trimmed by 1 base and J by 4 bases, 9 bases remained unmatched. In germline, CDR1 is SGHAT, CDR2 FQNNGV. The CDR3 is made up of 17 amino acids. The CDR3 loop is CASSLGSGTSGSYEQYF. The CDR3 DNA follows: TGTGCCAGCAGCTTAGGTTCCGGGACTAGCGGTTCTTACGAGCAGTACTTC.

The chain couples TRBV18 to TRBJ2-1; 9 bases fit TRBD1. The V and J ends lost 6 bases and 15 bases, in that order; junction bases with no gene match: 6. The germline gives CDR1 KGHSH, CDR2 LQKENI. The CDR3 is made up of 11 amino acids. CDR3 loop: CASSPDRGWFF. CDR3 DNA: TGTGCCAGCTCCCCCGACAGGGGGTGGTTCTTC.

The V and J genes are TRBV6-5 and TRBJ2-3; TRBD1 agrees at 8 bases. The germline gives CDR1 MNHEY, CDR2 SVGAGI. With V trimmed by 0 bases and J by 3 bases, 5 bases remained unmatched. The CDR3 loop spans 16 amino acids. The CDR3 region has the DNA TGTGCCAGCAGTTACTCCCCGACAGGGGTGACAGATACGCAGTATTTT. It translates to CASSYSPTGVTDTQYF.

The gene calls are TRBV19 and TRBJ2-5; the D gene is possibly TRBD2 (6 bases). Germline CDR1 is LNHDA and CDR2 is SQIVND (reference sequence). The V gene lost 4 bases and the J gene lost 5 bases, with 14 bases spanning the gap. The CDR3 totals 14 residues. CDR3 nucleotide sequence: TGTGCCAGTAGTACATCTTCGGCGGGGGAGACCCAGTACTTC. Encoded protein: CASSTSSAGETQYF.

The chain links TRBV25-1 to TRBJ1-1, with 7 bases identical to TRBD1. Per germline, CDR1 MGHDK and CDR2 SYGVNS. The CDR3 contains 15 residues. The V segment lost 6 bases and the J segment 4 bases; nucleotides outside the gene matches: 11. CDR3 coding DNA: TGTGCCAGCAGGGGGCTACAGGGGCGGGTCACTGAAGCTTTCTTT. Its protein product is CASRGLQGRVTEAFF.

The chain uses TRBV19 and TRBJ2-1; 7 bases map to TRBD1. Germline CDR1 LNHDA, CDR2 SQIVND (reference sequence). Trimming cost V 7 bases and J 3 bases; bases outside gene matches: 6. CDR3 length: 14 residues. Written as DNA, the CDR3 is TGTGCCAGTACAAAGGGACAGAGCTACAATGAGCAGTTCTTC. Its protein product is CASTKGQSYNEQFF.

V gene TRBV15 combines with J gene TRBJ2-2; the match to TRBD1 covers 10 bases. The CDR3 contains 16 residues. The V gene's germline CDR1 is LNHNV and CDR2 YYDKDF (reference sequence). The V segment lost 2 bases and the J segment 3 bases; nucleotides outside the gene matches: 3. The CDR3 loop is CATSRIGTGDTGELFF. The CDR3 nucleotides read TGTGCCACCAGCAGAATAGGGACAGGGGACACCGGGGAGCTGTTTTTT.

This chain connects TRBV19 to TRBJ1-1, with a tentative D call TRBD1 (5 bases). This CDR3 comprises 14 residues. Trimming shortened V by 1 base and J by 4 bases, and 10 bases separated the two germline ends. CDR1 is LNHDA and CDR2 is SQIVND in the germline V gene (reference sequence). The CDR3 DNA reads TGTGCCAGTAGTATAGGGGGGGGGAGCACTGAAGCTTTCTTT. The encoded protein is CASSIGGGSTEAFF.

V gene TRBV5-8 combines with J gene TRBJ1-6; 9 positions match TRBD1. The trim removed 1 base at V and 4 bases at J, leaving 6 bases unmatched. Per the germline V gene, CDR1 is SGHTS and CDR2 is YDEGEE. This CDR3 region has 17 residues. This CDR3 is CASSLSRTGVYNSPLHF. DNA for the CDR3: TGTGCCAGCAGCTTGTCTAGGACAGGGGTTTATAATTCACCCCTCCACTTT.